This T cell receptor beta chain appears in the sequencing data of a study of glioma-infiltrating T cells. Germline lookup yields CDR1 SNHLY and CDR2 FYNNEI. Losses at the gene ends were 4 bases for V and 4 bases for J; bases not matched to a gene: 5. This CDR3 has 14 amino acids. A note on this clonotype: No antigen is known for it.

Study-wide results and caveats: Gliomas, especially low-grade, showed above-expected tissue-blood divergence; non-neoplastic patients showed below.

The iRepertoire nested amplicon-rescue multiplex PCR amplified TCR alpha and beta CDR3s from RNA. A single record per CDR3 protein comes from TCRdb applying MiXCR to the multiplex PCR reads. Here the sample spans 150,000 or so distinct CDR3 sequences, more than 35% being singletons. The TCR comes from a human donor with low-grade glioma or glioblastoma, undergoing nonglioma brain surgery, or in good health (not recorded which). The sequenced sample consisted of glioma tissue, nonneoplastic brain tissue, or PBMCs (not recorded which). This chain connects TRBV2 to TRBJ2-3; 7 positions agree with TRBD2. The DNA for the CDR3 is TGTGCCAGCAGTGGACCCCGGGGGGCAGATACGCAGTATTTT. Its translation: CASSGPRGADTQYF.